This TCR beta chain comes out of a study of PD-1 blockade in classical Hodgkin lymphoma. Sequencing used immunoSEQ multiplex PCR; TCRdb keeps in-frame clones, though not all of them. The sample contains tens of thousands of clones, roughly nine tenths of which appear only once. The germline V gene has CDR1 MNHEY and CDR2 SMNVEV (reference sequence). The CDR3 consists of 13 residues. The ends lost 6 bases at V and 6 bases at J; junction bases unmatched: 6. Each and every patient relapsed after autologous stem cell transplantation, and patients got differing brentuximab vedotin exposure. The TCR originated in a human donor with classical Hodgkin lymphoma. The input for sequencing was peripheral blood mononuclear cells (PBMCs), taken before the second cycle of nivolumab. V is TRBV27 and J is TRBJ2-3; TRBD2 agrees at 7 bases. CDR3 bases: TGTGCCAGCAGCATGGGGGGGTCCGATACGCAGTATTTT. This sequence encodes CASSMGGSDTQYF.